This is a list of T cell receptor beta chains from one sample in a study of control samples from healthy donors and cancer patients. Measured with immunoSEQ multiplex PCR; TCRdb has only the in-frame clones, and not every one. The sample carries approximately 94,000 clones, 90% to 95% recorded once. The material sequenced was blood. These receptors were obtained from a woman in her thirties in good health. Each CDR3 is given with its conserved first and last residue. The D gene is left open where the match is weak. Clone size is shown for a subset of rows, as once, few, many or a class of expanded clone.

size	V	J	D	CDR3	DNA
once	TRBV19	TRBJ1-5	NA	CASSIYGTSNQPQHF	TGTGCCAGTAGTATATACGGGACGAGCAATCAGCCCCAGCATTTT
NA	TRBV6-1	TRBJ1-5	NA	CASSETYSNQPQHF	TGTGCCAGCAGTGAAACCTATAGCAATCAGCCCCAGCATTTT
NA	TRBV5-1	TRBJ1-1	NA	CASSLAVRATEAFF	TGCGCCAGCAGCTTGGCCGTCAGGGCGACTGAAGCTTTCTTT
NA	TRBV28	TRBJ1-5	NA	CASRLTGTGSNQPQHF	TGTGCCAGCAGACTCACCGGCACAGGGTCTAATCAGCCCCAGCATTTT
NA	TRBV19	TRBJ2-2	TRBD2	CASSQGTGGMGELFF	TGTGCCAGTAGTCAAGGGACGGGGGGAATGGGGGAGCTGTTTTTT
NA	TRBV30	TRBJ1-1	TRBD1	CAWSVGQGGSFF	TGTGCCTGGAGTGTGGGACAGGGAGGGTCTTTCTTT
NA	TRBV29-1	TRBJ1-1	NA	CSVHETGLNTEAFF	TGCAGCGTCCACGAAACAGGGCTGAACACTGAAGCTTTCTTT
NA	TRBV7-2	TRBJ2-1	NA	CASSFSRGEQFF	TGTGCCAGCAGCTTTTCTAGGGGCGAGCAGTTCTTC
NA	TRBV7-3	TRBJ1-1	TRBD1	CASSLTGGVNTEAFF	TGTGCCAGCAGCTTGACAGGGGGGGTGAACACTGAAGCTTTCTTT
NA	TRBV4-1	TRBJ2-2	TRBD1	CASRGTGVTGELFF	TGCGCCAGCCGTGGGACAGGGGTAACCGGGGAGCTGTTTTTT
NA	TRBV28	TRBJ2-5	TRBD2	CASSRLAGVPRQETQYF	TGTGCCAGCAGCCGACTAGCGGGGGTCCCGAGGCAAGAGACCCAGTACTTC
NA	TRBV3-1/TRBV3-2	TRBJ2-7	TRBD2	CASSRAGGLEQYF	TGTGCCAGCAGCCGAGCGGGGGGCCTCGAGCAGTACTTC
NA	TRBV7-7	TRBJ2-3	NA	CASSWDSTDTQYF	TGTGCCAGCAGCTGGGACAGCACAGATACGCAGTATTTT
NA	TRBV20-1	TRBJ2-3	TRBD2	CSASRSSGGPRADTQYF	TGCAGTGCTAGTAGGTCTAGCGGGGGGCCGAGGGCAGATACGCAGTATTTT
NA	TRBV6-5	TRBJ1-2	NA	CASSNRVFGGYTF	TGTGCCAGCAGCAACAGGGTTTTTGGAGGCTACACCTTC
NA	TRBV11-2	TRBJ2-5	NA	CASSLAVGRQETQYF	TGTGCCAGCAGCTTAGCCGTGGGACGGCAAGAGACCCAGTACTTC
NA	TRBV19	TRBJ2-3	NA	CASTRRNTDTQYF	TGTGCCAGTACGCGGCGGAACACAGATACGCAGTATTTT
NA	TRBV4-1	TRBJ2-1	TRBD2	CASSQAYGTSGHNEQFF	TGCGCCAGCAGCCAAGCCTACGGGACTAGCGGACACAATGAGCAGTTCTTC
NA	TRBV5-1	TRBJ2-1	TRBD1	CASSGRGSFSYNEQFF	TGCGCCAGCAGCGGCAGGGGGTCATTCTCCTACAATGAGCAGTTCTTC
NA	TRBV11-3	TRBJ2-1	NA	CASSLDSTYNEQFF	TGTGCCAGCAGCTTAGACTCTACCTACAATGAGCAGTTCTTC
NA	TRBV18	TRBJ2-3	NA	CASSPWVGQATTDTQYF	TGTGCCAGCTCACCATGGGTGGGGCAGGCGACCACAGATACGCAGTATTTT
NA	TRBV28	TRBJ1-2	TRBD1	CASSYSGTGYGYTF	TGTGCCAGCAGTTATAGTGGGACAGGGTATGGCTACACCTTC
NA	TRBV29-1	TRBJ2-1	NA	CSVERSGGGEQFF	TGCAGCGTTGAAAGGTCCGGGGGAGGTGAGCAGTTCTTC
NA	TRBV29-1	TRBJ1-2	NA	CSVEGSGPRGGYTF	TGCAGCGTTGAAGGGTCAGGCCCCAGAGGAGGCTACACCTTC
NA	TRBV2	TRBJ1-2	NA	CASSEEGRLSNTF	TGTGCCAGCAGTGAAGAGGGCAGGCTGTCGAACACCTTC
once	TRBV5-4	TRBJ1-1	TRBD1	CASSTTGGFTEAFF	TGTGCCAGCAGCACTACAGGGGGCTTCACTGAAGCTTTCTTT
NA	TRBV6-5	TRBJ1-4	NA	CATYGGIGNEKLFF	TGTGCCACATACGGAGGGATAGGTAATGAAAAACTGTTTTTT
few	TRBV5-1	TRBJ1-4	NA	CASRASGATNEKLFF	TGCGCCAGCAGGGCATCAGGGGCAACTAATGAAAAACTGTTTTTT
once	TRBV4-2	TRBJ2-2	TRBD2	CASSQPRASGGRDTGELFF	TGTGCCAGCAGCCAACCACGGGCTAGCGGGGGGAGGGACACCGGGGAGCTGTTTTTT
NA	TRBV27	TRBJ2-1	TRBD2	CASSFIGREQFF	TGTGCCAGCAGTTTCATCGGGAGGGAGCAGTTCTTC
NA	TRBV5-5	TRBJ1-6	NA	CASSFWQINSPLHF	TGTGCCAGCAGCTTTTGGCAGATTAATTCACCCCTCCACTTT
NA	TRBV25-1	TRBJ1-1	TRBD1	CASSGQGVSVEAFF	TGTGCCAGCAGTGGACAGGGTGTTTCGGTTGAAGCTTTCTTT
once	TRBV27	TRBJ1-2	TRBD1	CASSLLDRQGGNYGYTF	TGTGCCAGCAGTTTACTCGACCGACAGGGGGGTAACTATGGCTACACCTTC
NA	TRBV11-3	TRBJ2-1	NA	CASSLPTSTEQFF	TGTGCCAGCAGCTTACCTACTAGCACTGAGCAGTTCTTC
NA	TRBV19	TRBJ1-3	NA	CASSTGDSSGNTIYF	TGTGCCAGTAGCACGGGGGACTCCTCTGGGAACACCATATATTTT
NA	TRBV1	TRBJ1-6	NA	CTSSQKSSGTGLSPLHF	TGCACCAGCAGCCAAAAATCGTCCGGGACAGGGCTTTCACCCCTCCACTTT
NA	TRBV10-3	TRBJ1-2	NA	CAISESGGPANYGYTF	TGTGCCATCAGTGAGAGCGGGGGACCTGCTAACTATGGCTACACCTTC
NA	TRBV5-1	TRBJ2-1	TRBD2	CASRPRLAGLLNEQFF	TGCGCCAGCAGACCGAGACTAGCGGGATTGCTCAATGAGCAGTTCTTC
NA	TRBV4-1	TRBJ1-2	TRBD1	CASSLGPTGAGYTF	TGCGCCAGCAGCCTAGGTCCTACAGGGGCTGGCTACACCTTC
NA	TRBV5-1	TRBJ2-3	TRBD1	CASSSGQLTDTQYF	TGCGCCAGCAGCTCGGGACAGCTCACAGATACGCAGTATTTT
NA	TRBV6-5	TRBJ1-1	NA	CASSYEGRGTEAFF	TGTGCCAGCAGTTACGAGGGGAGGGGCACTGAAGCTTTCTTT
NA	TRBV7-3	TRBJ2-2	NA	CASSSTGNTGELFF	TGTGCCAGCAGCTCGACAGGGAACACCGGGGAGCTGTTTTTT
medium-sized	TRBV19	TRBJ2-1	TRBD1	CASGTESSYNEQFF	TGTGCCAGTGGGACAGAGAGCTCCTACAATGAGCAGTTCTTC
few	TRBV28	TRBJ1-5	NA	CASSLRGPMEPQHF	TGTGCCAGCAGTTTAAGGGGCCCTATGGAGCCCCAGCATTTT
NA	TRBV5-6	TRBJ2-1	NA	CASSLDSGFSYNEQFF	TGTGCCAGCAGCTTGGATAGCGGCTTCTCCTACAATGAGCAGTTCTTC
NA	TRBV2	TRBJ1-6	NA	CASSARSGRNSPLHF	TGTGCCAGCAGTGCCCGATCGGGTCGCAATTCACCCCTCCACTTT
NA	TRBV18	TRBJ2-2	TRBD1	CASSPGQGNTGELFF	TGTGCCAGCTCACCTGGACAGGGGAATACCGGGGAGCTGTTTTTT
NA	TRBV28	TRBJ2-1	NA	CASSLLVSEQFF	TGTGCCAGCAGTTTACTAGTCAGTGAGCAGTTCTTC
NA	TRBV11-2	TRBJ2-2	TRBD2	CASSLASGLTGELFF	TGTGCCAGCAGCTTGGCTAGCGGGTTGACCGGGGAGCTGTTTTTT
NA	TRBV5-1	TRBJ2-3	TRBD2	CASSIPLAGVNADTQYF	TGCGCCAGCAGCATTCCTCTAGCGGGGGTTAACGCAGATACGCAGTATTTT
NA	TRBV6-5	TRBJ1-1	NA	CASSFRQNTEAFF	TGTGCCAGCAGTTTCAGGCAGAACACTGAAGCTTTCTTT
NA	TRBV19	TRBJ2-1	NA	CASSPLGTRAVEQFF	TGTGCCAGTAGTCCCCTCGGGACTCGGGCGGTTGAGCAGTTCTTC
NA	TRBV10-1	TRBJ2-1	TRBD2	CASTLGVAGDKDEQFF	TGCGCCAGCACTCTGGGAGTAGCGGGCGATAAGGATGAGCAGTTCTTC
NA	TRBV10-3	TRBJ1-2	NA	CATGQRAYGYTF	TGTGCCACCGGACAGCGCGCCTATGGCTACACCTTC
NA	TRBV15	TRBJ2-5	NA	CATSLPAETQYF	TGTGCCACCAGTCTACCCGCCGAGACCCAGTACTTC
NA	TRBV30	TRBJ2-3	NA	CACGDTQYF	TGTGCCTGTGGGGATACGCAGTATTTT
NA	TRBV2	TRBJ2-3	NA	CASLGFSDRTQYF	TGTGCCAGTCTAGGGTTTAGCGATCGTACGCAGTATTTT